The sequence of this T cell receptor (beta chain) was determined in a study of cytomegalovirus exposure and HLA in healthy donors. Findings of the study overall: Researchers reported in a later analysis that a missense DCLRE1C variant was tied to TCR beta V- and J-gene trimming. As was reported, the classifier diagnosed cytomegalovirus status with high specificity and sensitivity. In an earlier analysis, productive rearrangement rates for most beta V segments clustered near 87% or 30%. Excluded: some indistinguishable V segments such as TRBV6-2 and TRBV6-3.

PCR used 60 Vbeta primers and 13 Jbeta primers. TCRdb's table, derived via immunoSEQ multiplex PCR, lists solely in-frame clones and lacks some. This repertoire comprises more than 100,000 clones; its ten largest clones make up approximately 3.7%. Unmatched junction bases numbered 6, after V lost 6 bases and J lost 5 bases. CDR3 length: 12 amino acids. Germline V gives CDR1 SQVTM, CDR2 ANQGSEA. Concerning this clone: Its antigen is undetermined.

This sequence was found in a man aged 40-49 years in good health and CMV-seronegative. The sequencing sample was made of PBMCs. This chain connects TRBV29-1 to TRBJ2-5; 7 positions match TRBD1. This chain's CDR3 is CSVADRDETQYF. The CDR3 DNA is TGCAGCGTAGCTGACAGGGATGAGACCCAGTACTTC.